Below, 5 T cell receptor beta chains from the same sample are listed, as sequenced in a study of CD8 T cells in Susac syndrome. cDNA came from approximately 0.5 to 1 ug RNA primed by random hexamers. Using its own MiXCR run on the immunoSEQ multiplex PCR reads, TCRdb lists one record per CDR3 protein. Seen here are 130,000 or so distinct CDR3 sequences, about 94% observed once, and the top ten hold about 0.28%. The sample taken for sequencing was CD8+ T cells from PBMCs. Receptors were obtained from a human donor with Susac syndrome.

The J gene is TRBJ1-2, the V gene TRBV16; the D is unclear. Trimming cost V 3 bases and J 1 base, with 6 bases left between them. The CDR3 has 13 residues. Germline-derived CDR1 and CDR2 are KGHSY and FQNENV. CDR3 in amino acids: CASSHGGNYGYTF. The DNA of the CDR3 is TGTGCCAGCAGCCATGGCGGTAACTATGGCTACACCTTC.

The DNA for the CDR3 is TGCAGCGTTGATAGGCAGGGAAACGGCTACACCTTC. Protein: CSVDRQGNGYTF. V is TRBV29-1 and J is TRBJ1-2, with a possible D match to TRBD1 (5 bases). CDR1 SQVTM and CDR2 ANQGSEA come from the germline V gene. This CDR3 spans 12 amino acids. V gave up 3 bases and J gave up 8 bases, with 13 bases separating them.

Details on this clonotype: One end of the junction fails to match germline, which may point to a read error. This chain joins TRBV9 and TRBJ2-6, with D unclear. CDR3 length equals 15 residues. Germline-derived CDR1 and CDR2 are SGDLS and YYNGEE. The CDR3, as DNA: TGTGCCACCAGCCCAGGTATCTCTGGGGCCAACGTCCTGACTTTC. Its protein product is CATSPGISGANVLTF.

V is TRBV7-2 and J is TRBJ2-7; the match to TRBD2 covers 8 bases. The CDR3 sequence is 12 residues long. Germline V gene sequence: CDR1 SGHTA, CDR2 FQGNSA. With V trimmed by 10 bases and J by 2 bases, 4 bases remained unmatched. In nucleotides, the CDR3 is TGTGCCACCCAGACTAGCGCCTACGAGCAGTACTTC. Amino acids: CATQTSAYEQYF. Filled out from reference TRBV7-2 and TRBJ2-7, the complete variable domain reads GAGVSQSPSNKVTEKGKDVELRCDPISGHTALYWYRQSLGQGLEFLIYFQGNSAPDKSGLPSDRFSAERTGGSVSTLTIQRTQQEDSAVYLCATQTSAYEQYFGPGTRLTVT.

The gene calls are TRBV25-1 and TRBJ2-7, with 9 bases aligning to TRBD1. From germline, CDR1 is MGHDK and CDR2 SYGVNS. V shed 7 bases, J shed 3 bases, and the junction held 4 bases outside the gene matches. There are 13 residues in the CDR3. This CDR3 is CASNGQGIYEQYF. The CDR3 DNA reads as TGTGCCAGCAACGGACAGGGGATCTACGAGCAGTACTTC.